Following are 21 T cell receptor beta chains from one sample sequenced in a study of Ad26.COV2.S vaccination and SARS-CoV-2 variants. TCRdb's table, derived via immunoSEQ multiplex PCR, lists solely in-frame clones and lacks some. The table includes 85,000 to 95,000 clones, about four fifths detected once. The sample consisted of peripheral blood, taken after recovery from COVID-19. All receptors come from a human donor who had recovered from COVID-19.

The rearrangement joins TRBV4-1 to TRBJ2-7; D is uncertain. CDR1 and CDR2 (germline): MGHRA, YSYEKL. There are 16 residues in the CDR3. The germline V and J ends were trimmed by 2 bases and 0 bases, with 14 bases remaining between them. The CDR3 loop is CASSQLTVPSSYEQYF. The CDR3 DNA sequence: TGCGCCAGCAGCCAATTGACGGTCCCGAGCTCCTACGAGCAGTACTTC.

The chain has TRBV7-3 and TRBJ1-2, with D tentatively TRBD1 (5 bases). With 2 bases removed from V and 5 bases from J, the gap between germline ends came to 12 bases. This CDR3 is 14 amino acids long. Germline-derived CDR1 and CDR2 are SGHTA and FQGTGA. The CDR3 is CASSLGMPGYGYTF. CDR3 nucleotides: TGTGCCAGCAGCTTAGGAATGCCAGGGTATGGCTACACCTTC. Looking up the rest from reference TRBV7-3 and TRBJ1-2 gives the full variable domain: GAGVSQTPSNKVTEKGKYVELRCDPISGHTALYWYRQSLGQGPEFLIYFQGTGAADDSGLPNDRFFAVRPEGSVSTLKIQRTERGDSAVYLCASSLGMPGYGYTFGSGTRLTVV.

This chain links TRBV7-9 with TRBJ2-7, with 7 positions matching TRBD1. This CDR3 is built from 14 residues. Germline V lookup: CDR1 SEHNR, CDR2 FQNEAQ (reference sequence). V lost 6 bases to trimming and J lost 0 bases; unmatched junction nucleotides: 5. CDR3 loop: CASRGDSLSYEQYF. CDR3 nucleotide sequence: TGTGCCAGCAGGGGGGACAGTCTCTCCTACGAGCAGTACTTC.

The gene calls are TRBV18 and TRBJ2-7, with 7 bases identical to TRBD2. CDR1 is KGHSH, CDR2 LQKENI, per germline. The CDR3 contains 14 residues. J was trimmed by 0 bases and V by 6 bases; bases with no gene match: 5. The CDR3 is CASSPGGSSYEQYF. The CDR3 bases are TGTGCCAGCTCCCCCGGCGGGAGCTCCTACGAGCAGTACTTC.

The V gene is TRBV7-8, the J gene TRBJ1-1, with D perhaps TRBD1 (5 bases). The CDR3 consists of 17 residues. Trimming stripped 7 bases from V and 1 base from J, with 22 bases between. In germline, CDR1 is SGHVS, CDR2 FQNEAQ. Written as DNA, the CDR3 is TGTGCCAGCAAAACCTTAATCACAAGGGGATCGAACACTGAAGCTTTCTTT. It specifies CASKTLITRGSNTEAFF.

This clone was found a few times. The chain is built from TRBV12-3 or TRBV12-4 and TRBJ2-7; 7 nucleotides line up with TRBD2. The CDR3 has 13 amino acids. The V segment lost 5 bases and the J segment 2 bases; nucleotides outside the gene matches: 3. As DNA, the CDR3 is TGTGCCAGCAGTACCCGGGAGGCCTACGAGCAGTACTTC. Translated: CASSTREAYEQYF.

The J gene is TRBJ1-4, the V gene TRBV28, with TRBD1 as a possible D gene (6 bases). Trimming removed 3 bases at V and 7 bases at J, with 18 bases between. CDR1 MDHEN and CDR2 SYDVKM come from the germline V gene. CDR3 length: 16 amino acids. CDR3 protein: CASSLVAGATGEKLFF. The CDR3 DNA sequence: TGTGCCAGCAGTTTGGTTGCAGGGGCGACGGGTGAAAAACTGTTTTTT.

This rearrangement joins TRBV9 to TRBJ2-1; the D is unclear. This CDR3 is built from 18 residues. Per germline, CDR1 SGDLS and CDR2 YYNGEE. The V gene lost 4 bases and the J gene lost 1 base, with 21 bases spanning the gap. CDR3 region: CASSPNPFRTLSYNEQFF. The CDR3 DNA reads TGTGCCAGCAGCCCTAATCCTTTCAGGACCCTATCCTACAATGAGCAGTTCTTC.

This clone was recorded once. The genes are TRBV13 and TRBJ2-7; the D is unclear. V shed 4 bases and J shed 2 bases, with 6 bases lying between them. This CDR3 has 12 amino acids. Germline V CDR1 and CDR2: PRHDT, FYEKMQ (reference sequence). The CDR3 region has the DNA TGTGCCAGCAGCTACCAGACCTACGAGCAGTACTTC. Protein sequence: CASSYQTYEQYF.

This chain joins TRBV27 and TRBJ2-1, with D hard to call. CDR3 length: 9 amino acids. V was pared by 8 bases and J by 9 bases, with 5 bases between. CDR1 is MNHEY, CDR2 SMNVEV, per germline (reference sequence). CDR3 residues: CASGPEQFF. DNA of the CDR3: TGTGCCAGCGGCCCTGAGCAGTTCTTC.

This clone was recorded once. The genes are TRBV6-1 and TRBJ2-3; D may be TRBD2 (5 bases). The CDR3 covers 16 residues. V lost 0 bases, J lost 3 bases, and 13 bases lay in between. CDR1 is MNHNS and CDR2 is SASEGT in the germline V gene. The DNA of the CDR3 is TGTGCCAGCAGTGAAGCTCGGGGTGCTTCAACAGATACGCAGTATTTT. Its translation is CASSEARGASTDTQYF.

The J gene is TRBJ1-4, the V gene TRBV6-6; no reliable D call. Trimming left V 5 bases short and J 4 bases short, with 14 bases between. Germline V gives CDR1 MNHNY, CDR2 SVGAGI (reference sequence). The CDR3 extends over 15 amino acids. The DNA of the CDR3 is TGTGCCAGCAGTCCGTTTAGGCTCGGTAATGAAAAACTGTTTTTT. This codes for CASSPFRLGNEKLFF.

V usage is TRBV6-2 or TRBV6-3 and J usage is TRBJ2-7, with TRBD2 matching 10 bases. With V trimmed by 6 bases and J by 2 bases, 13 bases remained unmatched. The CDR3 is 17 residues long. Germline V lookup: CDR1 MNHEY, CDR2 SVGEGT. The CDR3 here is CASSPGQTSGWAYEQYF. The CDR3 bases are TGTGCCAGCAGCCCCGGACAGACTAGCGGGTGGGCCTACGAGCAGTACTTC.

The chain has TRBV7-6 and TRBJ2-3; D uncertain. The CDR3 length is 13 residues. Germline lookup yields CDR1 SGHVS and CDR2 FNYEAQ. With 4 bases removed from V and 8 bases from J, the gap between germline ends came to 13 bases. The chain's CDR3 is CASSSLLAATQYF. In nucleotides, the CDR3 is TGTGCCAGCAGCTCCCTACTTGCGGCTACGCAGTATTTT.

V usage is TRBV29-1 and J usage is TRBJ2-3; 7 bases are shared with TRBD2. This CDR3 has 17 residues. The ends lost 7 bases at V and 3 bases at J; junction bases unmatched: 19. In germline, CDR1 is SQVTM, CDR2 ANQGSEA. CDR3: CSATAEGPGGGTDTQYF. In DNA form, the CDR3 reads TGCAGCGCCACCGCGGAGGGACCGGGAGGAGGGACAGATACGCAGTATTTT.

The chain links TRBV28 to TRBJ1-1, with a tentative D call TRBD1 (5 bases). V was shortened by 2 bases and J by 4 bases, with 8 bases between the two germline ends. CDR3 length equals 13 residues. Germline V gene lookup returns CDR1 MDHEN and CDR2 SYDVKM. The CDR3, as DNA: TGTGCCAGCAGTTTACAGGGAAGCACTGAAGCTTTCTTT. Amino acids: CASSLQGSTEAFF.

CDR3: CASRGLGGELFF. In nucleotides, the CDR3 is TGCGCCAGCAGGGGATTAGGCGGGGAGCTGTTTTTT. The V gene is TRBV4-3, the J gene TRBJ2-2; no firm D call. This CDR3 comprises 12 residues. Germline V CDR1 and CDR2: LGHNA, YSLEER. Trimming shortened V by 6 bases and J by 7 bases, and 9 bases separated the two germline ends.

The chain is built from TRBV7-8 and TRBJ1-4, with 7 bases matching TRBD1. Germline V lookup: CDR1 SGHVS, CDR2 FQNEAQ. The CDR3 is 16 residues long. The ends lost 1 base at V and 2 bases at J; junction bases unmatched: 4. The CDR3 here is CASSLESGGTNEKLFF. The DNA of the CDR3 is TGTGCCAGCAGCTTAGAATCAGGGGGGACTAATGAAAAACTGTTTTTT. The full variable domain, rest sourced from reference TRBV7-8 and TRBJ1-4, is GAGVSQSPRYKVAKRGQDVALRCDPISGHVSLFWYQQALGQGPEFLTYFQNEAQLDKSGLPSDRFFAERPEGSVSTLKIQRTQQEDSAVYLCASSLESGGTNEKLFFGSGTQLSVL.

The chain carries TRBV7-6 and TRBJ1-1; TRBD1 is a possible D gene (6 bases). Germline V gives CDR1 SGHVS, CDR2 FNYEAQ. This CDR3 is built from 14 residues. Trimming took 5 bases from V and 6 from J, leaving 16 bases between them. The CDR3 coding sequence is TGTGCCAGCAGCGAACAGGGAGGGTTGGCTGAAGCTTTCTTT. It is translated as CASSEQGGLAEAFF.

The chain is built from TRBV11-3 and TRBJ2-2, with 12 bases aligning to TRBD1. The germline V gene has CDR1 SGHNT and CDR2 YENEEA. The ends lost 3 bases at V and 4 bases at J; junction bases unmatched: 6. The CDR3 covers 17 residues. The CDR3 region is CASSLGTGGAGTGELFF. The CDR3, as DNA: TGTGCCAGCAGCTTGGGGACAGGGGGCGCAGGCACCGGGGAGCTGTTTTTT.

The V call is TRBV18, the J call TRBJ2-7, with unresolved D. The CDR3 is 12 amino acids. Deletions cut 8 bases from V and 0 bases from J, with 8 bases between. Germline V lookup: CDR1 KGHSH, CDR2 LQKENI. Here the CDR3 reads CASATISYEQYF. The CDR3 DNA reads as TGTGCCAGCGCCACAATCTCCTACGAGCAGTACTTC.